This T cell receptor (beta chain) was recorded in a study of T-cell reconstitution after alpha-beta-depleted transplantation in children (dated by TCRdb to about 2016). Context from the whole study: T-cell immune reconstitution after TCRalphabeta/CD19-depleted allogeneic hematopoietic cell transplantation in children was quantitatively tracked in the study by means of TCR repertoire profiling.

This clonotype was observed at least ten times. There is no known antigen for this receptor. Within one base of it there is no much larger clone, and no base qualities were kept. The CDR3 runs 14 amino acids, cysteine and phenylalanine included. The read is trimmed to its CDR3 DNA, 42 bases read in frame from base 1. From the germline V gene, CDR1 is SGHRS and CDR2 is YFSETQ. Germline trimming: 3 bases from V, 5 bases from J; junction bases outside gene matches: 4. Library generation was performed with PCR. The run used an Illumina HiSeq 2500. TCR library preparation used molecular barcoding, with unique molecular identifiers applied to normalize quantification of the TCRbeta repertoire. The public reads were reprocessed in TCRdb via fastp at Q25 and MiXCR, keeping in-frame beta chains. Rows with a matching CDR3 protein are joined into one entry that keeps the most common DNA and genes. This sample holds around 600,000 distinct CDR3 sequences; 16% were observed only once. The top ten clonotypes cover approximately 1% of the sample.

This chain is built from TRBV5-1 and TRBJ2-1; 8 bases in the middle match TRBD1. This TCR derives from a human donor who donated a stem cell graft to a child with acute myeloid leukemia. The sample was PBMCs from the stem cell graft donor, taken from the stem cell graft. The DNA is TGCGCCAGCAGCTGGGGACAGGCTGACAATGAGCAGTTCTTC. Its amino acids are CASSWGQADNEQFF.